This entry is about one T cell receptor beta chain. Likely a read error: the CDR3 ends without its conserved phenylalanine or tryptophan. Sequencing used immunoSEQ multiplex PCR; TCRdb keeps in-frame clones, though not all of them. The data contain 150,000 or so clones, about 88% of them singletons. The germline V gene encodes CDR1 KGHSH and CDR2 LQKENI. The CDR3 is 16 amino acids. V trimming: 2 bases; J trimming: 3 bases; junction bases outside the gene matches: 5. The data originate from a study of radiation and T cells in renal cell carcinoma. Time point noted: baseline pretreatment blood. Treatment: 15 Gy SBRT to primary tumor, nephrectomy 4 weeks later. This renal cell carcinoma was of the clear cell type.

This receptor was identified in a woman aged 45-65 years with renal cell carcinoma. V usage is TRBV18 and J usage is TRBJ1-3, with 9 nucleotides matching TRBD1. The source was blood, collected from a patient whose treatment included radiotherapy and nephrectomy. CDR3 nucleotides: TGTGCCAGCTCACCAAACACAGGGGGCCGTGGAAACACCATATATCTT. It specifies CASSPNTGGRGNTIYL.